One sample yielded the 32 T cell receptor beta chains listed below, sequenced in a study of Graves' ophthalmopathy and Graves' hyperthyroidism. Scientists amplified the TCR beta CDR3 regions from RNA transcripts. After a first-round RT-PCR with HTBI primers, a second-round multiplex PCR was run. TCRdb analysed the multiplex PCR reads with MiXCR anew, one entry per CDR3 protein. The sample yields some 160,000 distinct CDR3 sequences, just under 40% seen once. The sample consisted of peripheral blood. All receptors derive from a man aged 30 to 45 with Graves' ophthalmopathy.

V and J are TRBV6-2 or TRBV6-3 and TRBJ2-7; D unresolved. V was clipped by 5 bases and J by 3 bases, with 11 bases between them. CDR3 size: 13 residues. Germline CDR1 and CDR2: MNHEY and SVGEGT. This chain's CDR3 is CASSRGNYYEQYF. The CDR3 DNA reads as TGTGCCAGCAGTCGAGGAAATTACTACGAGCAGTACTTC.

In this sample, this clonotype turned up many times. This chain links TRBV27 with TRBJ2-7; 7 bases align to TRBD2. This CDR3 contains 15 residues. CDR1 is MNHEY and CDR2 is SMNVEV in the germline V gene (reference sequence). J lost 6 bases, V lost 5 bases, and 13 bases had no gene match. The CDR3 DNA follows: TGTGCCAGCAGTGGACTGACCGGGACTATCAGCGAGCAGTACTTC. Translated, it gives CASSGLTGTISEQYF.

This clonotype was found many times. The rearrangement joins TRBV2 to TRBJ1-3; TRBD1 matches at 9 bases. Trimming cost V 7 bases and J 5 bases; bases outside gene matches: 6. The CDR3 is 14 amino acids. In germline, CDR1 is SNHLY, CDR2 FYNNEI. DNA of the CDR3: TGTGCCAGCAACACAGGGGGCAGGAGAAACACCATATATTTT. Translation: CASNTGGRRNTIYF.

This clonotype was seen many times. V usage is TRBV11-1 and J usage is TRBJ2-7; 7 nucleotides line up with TRBD2. V lost 1 base, J lost 2 bases, and 5 bases stayed unmatched. Germline CDR1 SGHAT, CDR2 FQDESV (reference sequence). The CDR3 is 15 amino acids. The CDR3 DNA reads as TGTGCCAGCAGCTTAGTCTCTAGCGGAACCTACGAGCAGTACTTC. As protein: CASSLVSSGTYEQYF.

This clonotype was seen at least ten times. V is TRBV5-6 and J is TRBJ2-7; 7 positions match TRBD1. The J segment lost 0 bases and the V segment lost 1 base, leaving 1 base of the junction unmatched. CDR1 is SGHDT, CDR2 YYEEEE, per germline. The CDR3 sequence is 14 residues long. DNA of the CDR3: TGTGCCAGCAGCTTGACAGGGGACTCCTACGAGCAGTACTTC. Translating it yields CASSLTGDSYEQYF.

This clonotype showed up many times. The chain couples TRBV4-3 to TRBJ1-1; D might be TRBD1 (5 bases). Between the trimmed V and J ends, which lost 3 bases and 0 bases, there was a span of 8 bases. This CDR3 has 14 amino acids. Germline V gene data show CDR1 as LGHNA and CDR2 as YSLEER. Written as DNA, the CDR3 is TGCGCCAGCAGCCAGGGGACTGTGAACACTGAAGCTTTCTTT. This gives the protein CASSQGTVNTEAFF.

This clonotype was counted at least ten times. The rearrangement uses TRBV30 and TRBJ2-5; TRBD2 agrees at 11 bases. The CDR3 is 19 amino acids. V gave up 0 bases and J gave up 2 bases; unmatched junction bases: 14. The germline CDR1 and CDR2 sequences are GTSNPN and SVGIG (reference sequence). The CDR3 nucleotides are TGTGCCTGGAGTGTAATCCAACTAGCGGGAGATGAGTGGCAAGAGACCCAGTACTTC. Its translation: CAWSVIQLAGDEWQETQYF.

V gene TRBV6-2 or TRBV6-3 combines with J gene TRBJ2-5, with 8 bases identical to TRBD1. Germline assignment: CDR1 MNHEY and CDR2 SVGEGT. Trimming took 6 bases from V and 5 from J; bases not matched to a gene: 11. This CDR3 has 15 residues. CDR3 sequence reads: CASSQGQGGVETQYF. The CDR3 DNA reads TGTGCCAGCAGCCAAGGACAGGGAGGTGTGGAGACCCAGTACTTC.

This clonotype was found many times. This sequence joins TRBV6-1 and TRBJ1-6, with D unresolved. With 4 bases removed from V and 5 bases from J, the gap between germline ends came to 9 bases. Germline CDR1 reads MNHNS; CDR2 reads SASEGT. The CDR3 contains 14 residues. DNA of the CDR3: TGTGCCAGCAGTGCGGGCTTTAATAATTCACCCCTCCACTTT. It codes for CASSAGFNNSPLHF.

This clonotype was seen ten or more times. This rearrangement joins TRBV10-3 to TRBJ2-5; a weak D match, TRBD1 (6 bases). CDR1 and CDR2 from the germline V gene are ENHRY and SYGVKD. The CDR3 loop spans 13 amino acids. V dropped 3 bases and J dropped 6 bases, with 11 bases sitting between them. Here the CDR3 reads CAISEGGWKTQYF. DNA for the CDR3: TGTGCCATCAGTGAAGGGGGATGGAAGACCCAGTACTTC.

This clonotype was counted at least ten times. The chain employs TRBV7-2 and TRBJ2-2; D possibly uses TRBD1 or TRBD2 (5 bases each). Germline V gene data show CDR1 as SGHTA and CDR2 as FQGNSA. This CDR3 contains 15 residues. Trimming cost V 3 bases and J 0 bases, with 8 bases left between them. CDR3 coding DNA: TGTGCCAGCAGCTTGGGACCTTCGAACACCGGGGAGCTGTTTTTT. Translating it yields CASSLGPSNTGELFF.

The genes are TRBV10-3 and TRBJ1-5; perhaps TRBD1 as D (5 bases). Germline V lookup: CDR1 ENHRY, CDR2 SYGVKD. V lost 3 bases to trimming and J lost 7 bases, with 10 bases between them. This CDR3 contains 13 residues. Here the CDR3 reads CAISDLGLQPQHF. The CDR3 DNA follows: TGTGCCATCAGTGATTTGGGGCTCCAGCCCCAGCATTTT.

This clonotype was found many times. The conserved final phenylalanine or tryptophan is absent from the CDR3, which likely points to a read error. The CDR3 reads CASSLDREETQYL. The CDR3, as DNA: TGTGCCAGCAGTTTAGACAGGGAAGAGACCCAGTACCTC. J is TRBJ2-5 and V is TRBV12-3 or TRBV12-4, with D tentatively TRBD1 (6 bases). The CDR3 runs 13 residues. Trimming took off 1 base at V and 3 bases at J, with 6 bases between the two ends.

CDR3 amino acids: CASSYGQGELYGYTF. The CDR3 nucleotides read TGTGCCAGCAGTTATGGGCAAGGGGAACTGTATGGCTACACCTTC. V gene TRBV6-5 combines with J gene TRBJ1-2, with TRBD1 as a possible D gene (5 bases). The germline gives CDR1 MNHEY, CDR2 SVGAGI. This CDR3 contains 15 residues. The V end was cut by 3 bases, the J end by 5 bases, with 16 bases between.

The sample holds a few counts of this clonotype. CDR3 nucleotides: TGTGCCAGCAGCCAGGGACAGGGACGGTTTGGCTACACCTTC. Protein: CASSQGQGRFGYTF. This rearrangement joins TRBV28 to TRBJ1-2, with 9 positions matching TRBD1. CDR1 and CDR2 (germline): MDHEN, SYDVKM. This CDR3 has 14 amino acids. V trimming: 6 bases; J trimming: 7 bases; junction bases outside the gene matches: 9.

The sample holds many counts of this clonotype. J is TRBJ2-7 and V is TRBV11-2; the match to TRBD2 covers 7 bases. Germline assignment: CDR1 SGHAT and CDR2 FQNNGV. The junction had 4 bases not matched to a gene; V was cut back by 3 bases and J by 2 bases. CDR3 length: 14 residues. The CDR3 is CASSLGGSAYEQYF. CDR3 bases: TGTGCCAGCAGCTTGGGCGGGAGCGCCTACGAGCAGTACTTC.

This clonotype was detected many times. The rearrangement joins TRBV30 to TRBJ1-1; D ambiguous. The V and J ends lost 4 bases and 4 bases respectively, with 10 bases between them. The CDR3 is 12 amino acids. Germline V CDR1 and CDR2: GTSNPN, SVGIG (reference sequence). The CDR3, as DNA: TGTGCCTGGAAATCGGTGGGCACTGAAGCTTTCTTT. Protein: CAWKSVGTEAFF.

This clonotype was recorded at least ten times. The gene calls are TRBV11-2 and TRBJ2-7; 13 bases line up with TRBD2. J was trimmed by 7 bases and V by 4 bases; bases with no gene match: 10. CDR3 length: 16 amino acids. The germline V gene has CDR1 SGHAT and CDR2 FQNNGV. As DNA, the CDR3 is TGTGCCAGCAGCTCACTCGGGACTAGCGGGATCGGGGAGCAGTACTTC. Protein sequence: CASSSLGTSGIGEQYF.

This clonotype was counted at least ten times. CDR3 amino acids: CASSPPFRETQYF. The CDR3 DNA reads as TGTGCCAGCTCACCACCTTTTCGGGAGACCCAGTACTTC. The chain uses TRBV18 and TRBJ2-5; D gene unclear. V was trimmed by 0 bases and J by 5 bases, leaving 7 bases between them. Germline V lookup: CDR1 KGHSH, CDR2 LQKENI. The CDR3 spans 13 residues.

This clonotype was found many times. This chain uses TRBV9 with TRBJ2-7, with 11 positions matching TRBD2. V gave up 3 bases and J gave up 5 bases; unmatched junction bases: 16. Germline CDR1 reads SGDLS; CDR2 reads YYNGEE. The CDR3 length is 18 residues. CDR3 sequence reads: CASSARPSPSGRTHEQYF. CDR3 bases: TGTGCCAGCAGCGCCAGACCCTCCCCTAGCGGGAGGACCCACGAGCAGTACTTC.

The chain joins TRBV11-2 to TRBJ2-7; D unresolved. The CDR3 is made up of 17 amino acids. Looked up from germline, CDR1 is SGHAT and CDR2 is FQNNGV. Trimming took off 5 bases at V and 2 bases at J, with 22 bases between the two ends. The DNA of the CDR3 is TGTGCCAGCAGCGGGGTGGTCGGCGCCCGTCTTGCCTACGAGCAGTACTTC. It translates to CASSGVVGARLAYEQYF.

This chain joins TRBV27 and TRBJ1-5; D gene ambiguous. The V end lost 4 bases, the J end lost 4 bases, and 11 bases lay between the germline ends. The germline V gene has CDR1 MNHEY and CDR2 SMNVEV (reference sequence). The CDR3 sequence is 14 residues long. This CDR3 is CASSSPDGNQPQHF. The CDR3 DNA is TGTGCCAGCAGTTCACCCGACGGTAATCAGCCCCAGCATTTT.

The V and J genes are TRBV7-2 and TRBJ2-5; TRBD2 might be the D (5 bases). Germline V gene lookup returns CDR1 SGHTA and CDR2 FQGNSA. CDR3 length: 14 residues. The V end was cut by 5 bases, the J end by 7 bases, with 17 bases between. CDR3 nucleotide sequence: TGTGCCAGCAGCCCCCCCGGGATGGGCGGGACCCAGTACTTC. This translates into CASSPPGMGGTQYF.

In its sample, this clonotype was seen many times. The chain combines TRBV7-2 with TRBJ2-7; D is unresolved. CDR1 and CDR2 from the germline V gene are SGHTA and FQGNSA. The germline V and J ends were trimmed by 1 base and 2 bases, with 9 bases remaining between them. The CDR3 extends over 14 amino acids. The CDR3 coding sequence is TGTGCCAGCAGCTTAGATGGCAACACCTACGAGCAGTACTTC. The encoded protein is CASSLDGNTYEQYF.

The V gene is TRBV28, the J gene TRBJ2-7, with D perhaps TRBD1 or TRBD2 (6 bases each). The V gene's germline CDR1 is MDHEN and CDR2 SYDVKM. This CDR3 spans 14 amino acids. The V gene lost 3 bases and the J gene lost 4 bases, with 13 bases spanning the gap. The CDR3 here is CASSFRGTPYEQYF. CDR3 DNA sequence: TGTGCCAGCAGTTTCCGCGGGACACCGTACGAGCAGTACTTC.

The V and J genes are TRBV10-2 and TRBJ2-5; no firm D call. Per the germline V gene, CDR1 is WSHSY and CDR2 is SAAADI. The CDR3 sequence is 14 residues long. Trimming took off 6 bases at V and 5 bases at J, with 16 bases between the two ends. CDR3: CASRGQGSRETQYF. Written as DNA, the CDR3 is TGCGCCAGCAGGGGTCAAGGATCGAGGGAGACCCAGTACTTC.

V gene TRBV6-1 combines with J gene TRBJ1-2; no clear D gene. Germline assignment: CDR1 MNHNS and CDR2 SASEGT. The CDR3 spans 13 residues. Trimming stripped 6 bases from V and 8 bases from J, with 16 bases between. CDR3 amino acids: CASSSEQTLGYTF. Here the CDR3 DNA reads TGTGCCAGCAGCTCCGAACAGACCTTGGGCTACACCTTC.

The genes are TRBV6-1 and TRBJ2-5, with D possibly matching TRBD2 (6 bases). Germline V gene data show CDR1 as MNHNS and CDR2 as SASEGT. V lost 5 bases and J 5 bases, leaving 21 bases between the germline ends. CDR3 length: 16 amino acids. The CDR3 spells CASSNREITSGETQYF. The DNA of the CDR3 is TGTGCCAGCAGTAATCGGGAGATAACTTCCGGGGAGACCCAGTACTTC.

This clonotype was observed many times. This chain's CDR3 is CASRQAGAFEAFF. The CDR3 DNA sequence: TGTGCCAGCAGGCAGGCGGGGGCGTTTGAAGCTTTCTTT. The genes are TRBV6-6 and TRBJ1-1; D might be TRBD1 (6 bases). This CDR3 comprises 13 residues. V was cut by 6 bases and J by 7 bases, with 15 bases left in between. Germline V lookup: CDR1 MNHNY, CDR2 SVGAGI (reference sequence).

The chain carries TRBV27 and TRBJ1-1, with 10 positions matching TRBD1. The CDR3 has 17 amino acids. Losses at the gene ends were 0 bases for V and 0 bases for J; bases not matched to a gene: 4. Germline CDR1 reads MNHEY; CDR2 reads SMNVEV (reference sequence). CDR3 residues: CASSLSGQGHVNTEAFF. CDR3 nucleotides: TGTGCCAGCAGTTTATCGGGACAGGGGCACGTGAACACTGAAGCTTTCTTT.

This clonotype has a handful of counts. CDR3 region: CASSEGETQYF. The CDR3 DNA reads TGTGCCAGCAGTGAGGGGGAGACCCAGTACTTC. This chain connects TRBV12-3 or TRBV12-4 to TRBJ2-5; D may match TRBD1 or TRBD2 (5 bases each). The CDR3 extends over 11 amino acids. Trimming removed 5 bases at V and 5 bases at J, with 6 bases between.

The CDR3 loop reads CASSVTDRGNYGYTF. DNA of the CDR3: TGTGCCAGCAGTGTGACGGACAGGGGTAACTATGGCTACACCTTC. The genes are TRBV6-1 and TRBJ1-2, with 9 bases matching TRBD1. Unmatched junction bases numbered 4, after V lost 4 bases and J lost 1 base. The CDR3 totals 15 residues. Germline V CDR1 and CDR2: MNHNS, SASEGT.